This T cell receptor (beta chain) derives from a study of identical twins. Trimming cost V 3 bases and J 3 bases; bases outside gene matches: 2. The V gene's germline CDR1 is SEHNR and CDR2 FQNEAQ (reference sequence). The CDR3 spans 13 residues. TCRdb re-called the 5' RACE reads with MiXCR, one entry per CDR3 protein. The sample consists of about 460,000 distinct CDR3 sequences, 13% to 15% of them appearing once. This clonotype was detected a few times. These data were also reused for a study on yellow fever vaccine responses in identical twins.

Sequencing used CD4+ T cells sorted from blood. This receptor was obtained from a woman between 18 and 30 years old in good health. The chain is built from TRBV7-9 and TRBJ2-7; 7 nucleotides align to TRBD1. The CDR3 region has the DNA TGTGCCAGCAGCTTTGGGACAGACTACGAGCAGTACTTC. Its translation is CASSFGTDYEQYF.